A selection of T cell receptor beta chains follows, all from one sample in a study of blood T cell repertoires in COVID-19. Assay used: immunoSEQ multiplex PCR; TCRdb lists only in-frame clones, some missing. The sample has around 190,000 clones, about 88% seen once; the top ten hold 15% to 20%. Sequenced: peripheral blood. Receptors were obtained from a man aged 50-60 years with COVID-19, enrolled during active disease. Each CDR3 is given with its conserved first and last residue. The D gene is left open where the match is weak. Size is stated for part of the rows, as once, few or many counts, or as a class when the clone is expanded.

>TRBJ2-7|NA|NA|TRBV7-9
TGTGCCAGCAGCTTAGAGTACCGGGGGTTACCCTACGAGCAGTACTTC
CASSLEYRGLPYEQYF
>TRBJ2-3|TRBD1|NA|TRBV11-2
TGTGCCAGCAGCTTCGGGACAGGGGTTGATACGCAGTATTTT
CASSFGTGVDTQYF
>TRBJ2-7|TRBD2|NA|TRBV18
TGTGCCAGCTCACCACTAGCGGGGGGGGTGTACGAGCAGTACTTC
CASSPLAGGVYEQYF
>TRBJ2-7|NA|NA|TRBV10-1
TGCGCCAGCAGCGCCGGACAGAAATACGAGCAGTACTTC
CASSAGQKYEQYF
>TRBJ1-1|NA|NA|TRBV7-6
TGTGCCAGCAGCTTACCATGGAGGGGCACTGAAGCTTTCTTT
CASSLPWRGTEAFF
>TRBJ2-1|NA|NA|TRBV11-3
TGTGCCAGCAGCTTAGGGGATCACCGGAGGGATGAGCAGTTCTTC
CASSLGDHRRDEQFF
>TRBJ1-1|TRBD1|NA|TRBV5-1
TGCGCCAGCAGCCAGGGACAGGGAACAAACACTGAAGCTTTCTTT
CASSQGQGTNTEAFF
>TRBJ1-5|NA|NA|TRBV12-3/TRBV12-4
TGTGCCAGCAGTTTGGCTAGCAATCAGCCCCAGCATTTT
CASSLASNQPQHF
>TRBJ2-3|TRBD2|NA|TRBV30
TGTGCCTGGGGACTAGCCAAGCCGGGAGATACGCAGTATTTT
CAWGLAKPGDTQYF
>TRBJ1-1|TRBD1|NA|TRBV7-8
TGTGCCAGCAGCCCCCTCTTTGACAGGGGCGTAGCTTTCTTT
CASSPLFDRGVAFF
>TRBJ2-3|TRBD2|NA|TRBV4-2
TGTGCCAGCAGCCAAATATCCGGGACTAGCGGGGGGCCCGGTACGCAGTATTTT
CASSQISGTSGGPGTQYF
>TRBJ1-6|NA|NA|TRBV3-1/TRBV3-2
TGTGCCAGCAGCCAATTACAAGAGGTTTCACCCCTCCACTTT
CASSQLQEVSPLHF
>TRBJ2-2|TRBD2|NA|TRBV9
TGTGCCAGCAGCGCGAGCGGGGTGGGCACCGGGGAGCTGTTTTTT
CASSASGVGTGELFF
>TRBJ2-1|NA|NA|TRBV7-9
TGTGCCAGCAGCTTAGAGAACCCCGGGCAGTTCTTC
CASSLENPGQFF
>TRBJ2-7|TRBD1|NA|TRBV12-3/TRBV12-4
TGTGCCAGCAGGCGACAGGGTGAAAAGGACTTC
CASRRQGEKDF
>TRBJ2-3|NA|once|TRBV6-5
TGTGCCAGCAGCATGGAGACTATCATGGTTGATACGCAGTATTTT
CASSMETIMVDTQYF
>TRBJ1-6|NA|NA|TRBV5-4
TGTGCCAGCAGCTTGGGGCAGGGTAATTCACCCCTCCACTTT
CASSLGQGNSPLHF
>TRBJ2-3|TRBD2|NA|TRBV19
TGTGCCAGTAGTATAGGGACTAGCGGGCCCACAGATACGCAGTATTTT
CASSIGTSGPTDTQYF
>TRBJ1-2|NA|NA|TRBV19
TGTGCCAGCATGCAGGGAGGGAACTATGGCTACACCTTC
CASMQGGNYGYTF
>TRBJ1-2|TRBD1|NA|TRBV6-1
TGTGCCAGCAGTGAGACACAGGGGTACTACTATGGCTACACCTTC
CASSETQGYYYGYTF
>TRBJ2-1|TRBD2|NA|TRBV9
TGTGCCAGCAGCACTGATGGGGGGGATAATGAGCAGTTCTTC
CASSTDGGDNEQFF
>TRBJ2-3|NA|NA|TRBV21-1
TGTGCCAGCAGCAAGACAGGGGCCACCAAACTCACAGATACGCAGTATTTT
CASSKTGATKLTDTQYF
>TRBJ2-5|TRBD2|few|TRBV10-3
TGTGCCATCAGCAAGGGACTAGCGGGGGCACAAGAGACCCAGTACTTC
CAISKGLAGAQETQYF
>TRBJ1-6|NA|NA|TRBV30
TGTGCCTGGAGTCTGCGGGATTCACCCCTCCACTTT
CAWSLRDSPLHF
>TRBJ2-3|NA|NA|TRBV28
TGTGCCAGCAGTACAAGCACAGATACGCAGTATTTT
CASSTSTDTQYF
>TRBJ2-7|TRBD1|few|TRBV20-1
TGCAGTGCTAGTCGACAGGGGGCCGCCTACGAGCAGTACTTC
CSASRQGAAYEQYF
>TRBJ1-1|NA|many|TRBV18
TGTGCCAGCTCACCATACCCCAGGGTGAACACTGAAGCTTTCTTT
CASSPYPRVNTEAFF